The 21 T cell receptor beta chains reported below all come from one sample, sequenced in a study of blood T cell repertoires in COVID-19. Profiled with immunoSEQ multiplex PCR; TCRdb holds only in-frame clones, not every one. Among under 200,000 clones listed, 84% were seen once. Sample: PBMCs or T cells enriched from blood (not recorded which). The source of these receptors is a woman under 40 who had been exposed to COVID-19.

The chain links TRBV6-5 to TRBJ1-6; D uncertain. Germline V gene lookup returns CDR1 MNHEY and CDR2 SVGAGI. V lost 0 bases and J lost 0, with 6 bases in between. The CDR3 runs to 16 residues. The CDR3 loop reads CASSYSGSSYNSPLHF. The CDR3 DNA reads as TGTGCCAGCAGTTACTCGGGGAGCTCCTATAATTCACCCCTCCACTTT.

Concerning this clone: A read error may be the cause here, since a much bigger clone is one base away. The CDR3 DNA sequence: TGTGCCAGCAGCACTAGCTCCTACGAGCAGTACTTC. This encodes CASSTSSYEQYF. This rearrangement joins TRBV7-9 to TRBJ2-7; D is possibly TRBD2 (5 bases). V lost 5 bases to trimming and J lost 0 bases, with 5 bases between them. The CDR3 loop spans 12 amino acids. The germline V gene encodes CDR1 SEHNR and CDR2 FQNEAQ (reference sequence).

This chain connects TRBV5-4 to TRBJ1-1; perhaps TRBD1 as D (5 bases). V lost 3 bases and J lost 4, with 13 bases in between. The CDR3 is 14 amino acids. The germline V gene has CDR1 SGHNT and CDR2 YYREEE (reference sequence). The CDR3 protein is CASSYAGGGTEAFF. DNA for the CDR3: TGTGCCAGCAGCTACGCCGGGGGTGGCACTGAAGCTTTCTTT.

The V and J genes are TRBV19 and TRBJ1-1; 7 nucleotides agree with TRBD1. Unmatched junction bases numbered 17, after V lost 4 bases and J lost 6 bases. This CDR3 region has 17 residues. Germline lookup yields CDR1 LNHDA and CDR2 SQIVND (reference sequence). The DNA of the CDR3 is TGTGCCAGTAGTAAAAGACAGGGAATGGGTGCGATACCTGAAGCTTTCTTT. It encodes CASSKRQGMGAIPEAFF.

This chain joins TRBV9 and TRBJ2-7, with TRBD2 matching over 8 bases. With 8 bases clipped from V and 2 bases from J, the junction kept 9 bases outside the gene matches. This CDR3 has 14 amino acids. Germline values: CDR1 SGDLS, CDR2 YYNGEE. This chain's CDR3 is CARPRLARTYEQYF. The DNA of the CDR3 is TGTGCCAGGCCACGACTAGCGAGGACCTACGAGCAGTACTTC.

This rearrangement joins TRBV19 to TRBJ1-2; 7 nucleotides match TRBD1. Per germline, CDR1 LNHDA and CDR2 SQIVND (reference sequence). J lost 5 bases, V lost 7 bases, and 4 bases had no gene match. The CDR3 totals 12 residues. This CDR3 reads CASTSGGYGYTF. As DNA, the CDR3 is TGTGCCAGTACGTCAGGGGGTTATGGCTACACCTTC.

This sequence joins TRBV2 and TRBJ1-5; the D gene is possibly TRBD1 (6 bases). Per the germline V gene, CDR1 is SNHLY and CDR2 is FYNNEI. Trimming cost V 6 bases and J 3 bases, with 12 bases left between them. The CDR3 is 14 amino acids. The CDR3 region is CASRANRDNQPQHF. CDR3 nucleotides: TGTGCCAGCAGGGCAAACAGGGACAATCAGCCCCAGCATTTT.

The V call is TRBV6-1, the J call TRBJ1-6, with 7 bases matching TRBD1. The CDR3 spans 15 residues. Germline assignment: CDR1 MNHNS and CDR2 SASEGT. V shed 2 bases and J 7 bases; nucleotides not matched to a gene: 5. The DNA for the CDR3 is TGTGCCAGCAGTGAAACACAGGGGTCGAATTCACCCCTCCACTTT. It is translated as CASSETQGSNSPLHF.

Written as DNA, the CDR3 is TGTGCCAGCAAAGATCACGGTCATCGGGCTTTCTTT. This translates into CASKDHGHRAFF. The chain recombines TRBV2 with TRBJ1-1; D call uncertain. CDR1 and CDR2 (germline): SNHLY, FYNNEI. The CDR3 is made up of 12 amino acids. Trimming removed 7 bases from V and 11 bases from J, with 17 bases in between.

A single count supports this clone. The gene calls are TRBV13 and TRBJ1-1; TRBD1 is a possible D gene (6 bases). CDR1 and CDR2 from the germline V gene are PRHDT and FYEKMQ (reference sequence). Trimming left V 1 base short and J 5 bases short, with 8 bases between. The CDR3 is 13 amino acids. CDR3 region: CASSLVGGTEAFF. The CDR3 DNA follows: TGTGCCAGCAGCTTAGTAGGGGGAACTGAAGCTTTCTTT.

The chain has TRBV7-2 and TRBJ2-3; TRBD2 is a possible D gene (6 bases). Germline values: CDR1 SGHTA, CDR2 FQGNSA. V lost 4 bases to trimming and J lost 0 bases, with 11 bases between them. The CDR3 is 15 amino acids. CDR3 region: CASSSLGGSTDTQYF. CDR3 bases: TGTGCCAGCAGCTCCCTCGGGGGAAGCACAGATACGCAGTATTTT.

The V and J genes are TRBV27 and TRBJ2-4, with 7 bases that match TRBD2. The J segment lost 0 bases and the V segment lost 0 bases, leaving 5 bases of the junction unmatched. This CDR3 has 17 amino acids. Germline CDR1 and CDR2: MNHEY and SMNVEV (reference sequence). This CDR3 reads CASSLSSGGLAKNIQYF. The CDR3 bases are TGTGCCAGCAGTTTATCGTCGGGAGGCCTAGCCAAAAACATTCAGTACTTC.

The chain employs TRBV7-2 and TRBJ1-5; a possible D gene is TRBD1 (6 bases). The V end lost 4 bases, the J end lost 4 bases, and 11 bases lay between the germline ends. The CDR3 extends over 14 amino acids. Looked up from germline, CDR1 is SGHTA and CDR2 is FQGNSA. Here the CDR3 DNA reads TGTGCCAGCAGCTATTGGACAGAGAATCAGCCCCAGCATTTT. Residues: CASSYWTENQPQHF.

The table lists this clone with a count of one. The chain recombines TRBV4-1 with TRBJ2-3, with D possibly being TRBD2 (6 bases). CDR3 length equals 15 residues. Trimming took 0 bases from V and 2 from J, leaving 9 bases between them. The germline V gene has CDR1 MGHRA and CDR2 YSYEKL. CDR3 coding DNA: TGCGCCAGCAGCCAAGAACTAGCTACCACAGATACGCAGTATTTT. Protein product: CASSQELATTDTQYF.

The rearrangement uses TRBV6-2 or TRBV6-3 and TRBJ1-2; D is undetermined. The CDR3 is 13 amino acids. Per germline, CDR1 MNHEY and CDR2 SVGEGT. V was cut by 2 bases and J by 4 bases, with 8 bases left in between. The DNA of the CDR3 is TGTGCCAGCAGTTACGAGGTCGGCTATGGCTACACCTTC. It encodes CASSYEVGYGYTF.

The chain joins TRBV6-1 to TRBJ1-2, with D tentatively TRBD1 (6 bases). Per germline, CDR1 MNHNS and CDR2 SASEGT. Trimming left V 1 base short and J 8 bases short, with 14 bases between. CDR3 length: 14 amino acids. The CDR3 DNA reads TGTGCCAGCAGTGAAGACTCGACAGGACGAGGCTACACCTTC. Translated: CASSEDSTGRGYTF.

The chain joins TRBV12-3 or TRBV12-4 to TRBJ2-5, with D maybe TRBD2 (6 bases). Trimming pared 5 bases from V and 5 bases from J, leaving 9 bases between. This CDR3 region has 12 residues. In DNA, the CDR3 is TGTGCCAGCAGTACCGCGGGGGAGACCCAGTACTTC. Translation: CASSTAGETQYF.

There are a few counts of this clone. The CDR3 nucleotides are TGCGCCAGCAGTGAGGACCAGCAGGACAGGGGGCAGGAGCAGTACTTC. Its translation is CASSEDQQDRGQEQYF. The rearrangement uses TRBV10-1 and TRBJ2-7; 11 nucleotides align to TRBD1. Trimming removed 2 bases from V and 7 bases from J; junction bases left unmatched: 10. The germline V gene has CDR1 WNHNN and CDR2 SYGVQD (reference sequence). The CDR3 is 16 amino acids.

As DNA, the CDR3 is TGCGCCAGCAGCCAAGGAGGGGGCTGGGATGAAAAACTGTTTTTT. It translates to CASSQGGGWDEKLFF. J is TRBJ1-4 and V is TRBV4-1; 7 nucleotides match TRBD1. This CDR3 contains 15 residues. Per the germline V gene, CDR1 is MGHRA and CDR2 is YSYEKL. Trimming at V came to 1 base and at J to 6 bases, leaving 5 bases not matched to a gene.

CDR3 DNA: TGTGCCAGTAGTATGAGCTGGGGCTATTACGAGCAGTACTTC. Encoded protein: CASSMSWGYYEQYF. The genes are TRBV19 and TRBJ2-7; a weak D match, TRBD1 (5 bases). The germline CDR1 and CDR2 sequences are LNHDA and SQIVND (reference sequence). V was pared by 3 bases and J by 4 bases, with 13 bases between. The CDR3 consists of 14 residues.

The chain joins TRBV7-9 to TRBJ2-5; 8 positions agree with TRBD1. This CDR3 comprises 16 residues. CDR1 is SEHNR, CDR2 FQNEAQ, per germline (reference sequence). V lost 4 bases to trimming and J lost 1 base; unmatched junction nucleotides: 8. The CDR3 protein is CASSSSWDRFQETQYF. CDR3 DNA: TGTGCCAGCAGCTCTAGCTGGGACAGGTTCCAAGAGACCCAGTACTTC.